This entry lists 12 T cell receptor beta chains sequenced from one sample in a study of OX40 agonist ivuxolimab in advanced cancers. Libraries were prepared by immunoSEQ multiplex PCR; TCRdb keeps only in-frame clonotypes and omits some of them. The repertoire has about 26,000 clones, roughly 73% of them found once; the top ten carry around 25%. The sample in question was CD4+ or CD8+ T cells sorted from blood, obtained in a trial of the OX40 agonist ivuxolimab. The receptors were sampled from an adult with an advanced solid tumor such as melanoma, head and neck, liver or kidney cancer.

This chain connects TRBV4-1 to TRBJ2-7, with 10 bases fitting TRBD2. Germline trimming cut 1 base from V and 4 bases from J; bases unmatched to any gene: 4. The CDR3 consists of 15 residues. Germline V gene sequence: CDR1 MGHRA, CDR2 YSYEKL. Written as DNA, the CDR3 is TGCGCCAGCAGCCAAGGGGGACTAGCGTTTTACGAGCAGTACTTC. It yields the protein CASSQGGLAFYEQYF.

This clone was seen once. The rearrangement joins TRBV6-5 to TRBJ2-7; a possible D gene is TRBD1 (5 bases). Germline V CDR1 and CDR2: MNHEY, SVGAGI. Trimming cost V 0 bases and J 2 bases, with 11 bases left between them. CDR3 length: 15 residues. The CDR3 loop reads CASSYSVGATYEQYF. The CDR3 DNA reads as TGTGCCAGCAGTTACTCGGTAGGGGCCACCTACGAGCAGTACTTC.

This rearrangement joins TRBV4-2 to TRBJ2-3, with 15 bases lining up with TRBD2. V lost 1 base and J lost 1; bases outside the gene matches: 3. Germline V lookup: CDR1 LGHNA, CDR2 YNFKEQ. The CDR3 contains 18 residues. DNA of the CDR3: TGTGCCAGCAGCCAAGGGGGACTAGCGGGGGGACGCACAGATACGCAGTATTTT. Translating gives CASSQGGLAGGRTDTQYF.

This clone was seen once. The chain links TRBV29-1 to TRBJ1-1; D is unresolved. Looked up from germline, CDR1 is SQVTM and CDR2 is ANQGSEA. The length of the CDR3 is 11 residues. Trimming removed 6 bases from V and 0 bases from J, with 5 bases in between. The CDR3 nucleotides read TGCAGCGTGTTTATGAACACTGAAGCTTTCTTT. This codes for CSVFMNTEAFF.

V gene TRBV5-6 combines with J gene TRBJ2-7; possibly TRBD1 for D (6 bases). CDR3 length: 13 amino acids. CDR1 is SGHDT, CDR2 YYEEEE, per germline. Trimming removed 2 bases from V and 6 bases from J, with 12 bases in between. The CDR3 nucleotides are TGTGCCAGCAGCTTACAGGGTAACGCCGAGCAGTACTTC. It yields the protein CASSLQGNAEQYF.

This rearrangement joins TRBV28 to TRBJ2-7; 10 nucleotides align to TRBD2. The CDR3 sequence is 15 residues long. Germline V lookup: CDR1 MDHEN, CDR2 SYDVKM. J was trimmed by 4 bases and V by 1 base; bases with no gene match: 4. This chain's CDR3 is CASSLFPSGSYEQYF. In DNA, the CDR3 is TGTGCCAGCAGTTTATTCCCTAGCGGGAGTTACGAGCAGTACTTC.

This clone was observed a single time. The chain couples TRBV7-2 to TRBJ2-1, with unresolved D. This CDR3 region has 12 residues. In germline, CDR1 is SGHTA, CDR2 FQGNSA. Trimming took off 1 base at V and 6 bases at J, with 4 bases between the two ends. The DNA of the CDR3 is TGTGCCAGCAGCTTAGGGGTCAATGAGCAGTTCTTC. Its translation is CASSLGVNEQFF.

The chain has TRBV11-3 and TRBJ2-7; 7 bases fit TRBD2. Germline loops: CDR1 SGHNT, CDR2 YENEEA. The CDR3 totals 17 residues. With V trimmed by 0 bases and J by 0 bases, 8 bases remained unmatched. CDR3: CASSLDVFQRGSYEQYF. The CDR3, as DNA: TGTGCCAGCAGCTTAGACGTTTTCCAGCGGGGCTCCTACGAGCAGTACTTC. Looking up the rest from reference TRBV11-3 and TRBJ2-7 gives the full variable domain: EAGVVQSPRYKIIEKKQPVAFWCNPISGHNTLYWYLQNLGQGPELLIRYENEEAVDDSQLPKDRFSAERLKGVDSTLKIQPAELGDSAVYLCASSLDVFQRGSYEQYFGPGTRLTVT.

This sequence joins TRBV4-1 and TRBJ2-7; 8 bases match TRBD2. Losses at the gene ends were 4 bases for V and 3 bases for J; bases not matched to a gene: 11. Germline V gene sequence: CDR1 MGHRA, CDR2 YSYEKL. This CDR3 is built from 16 residues. The CDR3 DNA follows: TGCGCCAGCAGCCTATCCACTAGCGGAGGATTCTACGAGCAGTACTTC. Protein product: CASSLSTSGGFYEQYF.

The chain links TRBV27 to TRBJ1-2; D remains unclear. The CDR3 has 12 residues. Germline values: CDR1 MNHEY, CDR2 SMNVEV (reference sequence). Between the trimmed V and J ends, which lost 4 bases and 8 bases, there was a span of 11 bases. The CDR3 coding sequence is TGTGCCAGCAGTTCCAGTCCCGTCGGCTACACCTTC. It specifies CASSSSPVGYTF.

This clone was counted only a few times. This chain's CDR3 is CASSRLGQLNTEAFF. As DNA, the CDR3 is TGTGCCAGCAGCAGACTTGGACAGCTGAACACTGAAGCTTTCTTT. The chain couples TRBV7-2 to TRBJ1-1; tentatively, D is TRBD1 (6 bases). Germline values: CDR1 SGHTA, CDR2 FQGNSA. This CDR3 region has 15 residues. Trimming removed 5 bases from V and 0 bases from J, with 13 bases in between.

The chain recombines TRBV6-5 with TRBJ2-7; 8 nucleotides match TRBD2. The CDR3 is made up of 15 amino acids. J was trimmed by 1 base and V by 6 bases; bases with no gene match: 8. Germline V gives CDR1 MNHEY, CDR2 SVGAGI. The CDR3 DNA reads TGTGCCAGCAGCCCCAGGCTAGCGGGTTCCTACGAGCAGTACTTC. Translating gives CASSPRLAGSYEQYF.